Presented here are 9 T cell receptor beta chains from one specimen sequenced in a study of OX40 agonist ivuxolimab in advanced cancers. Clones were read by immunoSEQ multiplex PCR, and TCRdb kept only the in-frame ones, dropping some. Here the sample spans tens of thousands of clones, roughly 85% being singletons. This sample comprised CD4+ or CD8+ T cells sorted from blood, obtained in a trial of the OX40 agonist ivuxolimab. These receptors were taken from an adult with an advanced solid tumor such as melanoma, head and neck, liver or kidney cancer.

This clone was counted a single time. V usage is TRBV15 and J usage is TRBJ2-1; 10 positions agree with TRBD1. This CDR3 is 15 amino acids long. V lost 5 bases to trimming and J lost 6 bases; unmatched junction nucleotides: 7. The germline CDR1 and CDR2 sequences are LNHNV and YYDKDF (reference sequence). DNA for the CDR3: TGTGCCACCAGCGACGGGACAGGGGAAAGCAATGAGCAGTTCTTC. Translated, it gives CATSDGTGESNEQFF.

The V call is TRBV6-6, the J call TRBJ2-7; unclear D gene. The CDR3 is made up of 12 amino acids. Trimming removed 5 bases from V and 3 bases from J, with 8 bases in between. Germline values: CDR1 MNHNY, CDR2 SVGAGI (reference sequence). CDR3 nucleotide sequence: TGTGCCAGCAGTCCCCGCAGCTACGAGCAGTACTTC. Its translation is CASSPRSYEQYF.

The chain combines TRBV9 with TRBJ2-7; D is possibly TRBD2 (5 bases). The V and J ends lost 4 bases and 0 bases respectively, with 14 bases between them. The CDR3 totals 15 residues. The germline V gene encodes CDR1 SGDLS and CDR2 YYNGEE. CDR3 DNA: TGTGCCAGCAGCACTACGGACTGGACCTCCTACGAGCAGTACTTC. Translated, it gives CASSTTDWTSYEQYF.

CDR3 in amino acids: CASSSRGPAETQYF. CDR3 nucleotides: TGCGCCAGCAGCAGCAGGGGGCCAGCGGAGACCCAGTACTTC. This chain joins TRBV5-1 and TRBJ2-5, with 8 bases that match TRBD1. Germline-derived CDR1 and CDR2 are SGHRS and YFSETQ. Trimming removed 4 bases from V and 5 bases from J; junction bases left unmatched: 7. This CDR3 region has 14 residues. The full variable domain, its missing parts supplied by reference TRBV5-1 and TRBJ2-5, is KAGVTQTPRYLIKTRGQQVTLSCSPISGHRSVSWYQQTPGQGLQFLFEYFSETQRNKGNFPGRFSGRQFSNSRSEMNVSTLELGDSALYLCASSSRGPAETQYFGPGTRLLVL.

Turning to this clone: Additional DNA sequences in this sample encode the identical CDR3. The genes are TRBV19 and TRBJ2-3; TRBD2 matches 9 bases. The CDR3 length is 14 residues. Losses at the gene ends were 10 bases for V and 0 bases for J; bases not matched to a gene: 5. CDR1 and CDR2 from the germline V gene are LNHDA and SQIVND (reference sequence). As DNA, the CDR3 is TGTGCCACCCAAACTAGCGGGAGCACAGATACGCAGTATTTT. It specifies CATQTSGSTDTQYF.

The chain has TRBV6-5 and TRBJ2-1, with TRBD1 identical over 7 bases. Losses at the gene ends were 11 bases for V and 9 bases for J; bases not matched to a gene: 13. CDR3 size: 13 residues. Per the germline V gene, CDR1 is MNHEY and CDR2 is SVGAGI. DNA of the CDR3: TGTGCCTCTTATAACAGGGGCGCAGGTGAGCAGTTCTTC. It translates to CASYNRGAGEQFF.

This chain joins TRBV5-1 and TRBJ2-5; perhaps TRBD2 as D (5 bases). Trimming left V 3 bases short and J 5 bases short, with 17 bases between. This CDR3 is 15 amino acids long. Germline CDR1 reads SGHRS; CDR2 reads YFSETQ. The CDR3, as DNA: TGCGCCAGCAGCTCCGCCGGAGAGCGGTGGGAGACCCAGTACTTC. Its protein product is CASSSAGERWETQYF.

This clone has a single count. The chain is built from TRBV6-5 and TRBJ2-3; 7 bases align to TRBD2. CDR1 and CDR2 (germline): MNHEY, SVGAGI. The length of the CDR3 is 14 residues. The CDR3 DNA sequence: TGTGTCGGGAGGTGGCGAACTAGCACAGATACGCAGTATTTT. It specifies CVGRWRTSTDTQYF.

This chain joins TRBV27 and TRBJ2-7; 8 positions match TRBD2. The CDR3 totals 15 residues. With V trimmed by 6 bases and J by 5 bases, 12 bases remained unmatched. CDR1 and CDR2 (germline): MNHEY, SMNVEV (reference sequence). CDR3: CASRTSGRASNEQYF. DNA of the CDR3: TGTGCCAGCAGGACATCCGGGAGGGCATCCAACGAGCAGTACTTC.